This paragraph covers one T cell receptor beta chain sequence. The CDR3 totals 16 residues. Germline-derived CDR1 and CDR2 are MNHNS and SASEGT. V trimming: 2 bases; J trimming: 1 base; junction bases outside the gene matches: 4. Via MiXCR, TCRdb re-called the 5' RACE reads, giving one row per CDR3 protein. The table records roughly 75,000 distinct CDR3 sequences, roughly 12% of them present only once. These data belong to a study of early T cells in non-severe SARS-CoV-2 infection. Study-level background: Sequencing targeted bulk RNA from unsorted whole blood, leaving chains unpaired.

The chain joins TRBV6-1 to TRBJ1-5, with 8 bases fitting TRBD1. This TCR was sampled from an adult who was a healthcare worker with PCR-confirmed SARS-CoV-2 infection or an uninfected control (not recorded which). Sequenced input: whole blood. DNA for the CDR3: TGTGCCAGCAGTGAACAGGGGGCGTCGAGCAATCAGCCCCAGCATTTT. Its translation is CASSEQGASSNQPQHF.